This is a list of T cell receptor beta chains from one sample in a study of cytomegalovirus exposure and HLA in healthy donors. Assay used: immunoSEQ multiplex PCR; TCRdb lists only in-frame clones, some missing. This table holds under 250,000 clones, around 87% found once. The sample comprised PBMCs. These receptors were obtained from a woman aged 18-30 years in good health and CMV-seropositive. Both conserved end residues are part of each CDR3. D genes are given only for firm matches. Clone size appears in some rows only: once, few, many, or a class for an expanded clone.

>TRBV7-2|TRBJ2-7|.|.
CASSLGTNTEQYF
TGTGCCAGCAGCTTAGGGACTAATACCGAGCAGTACTTC
>TRBV30|TRBJ1-5|.|.
CAWSVPTNLNQPQHF
TGTGCCTGGAGTGTCCCCACAAATCTCAATCAGCCCCAGCATTTT
>TRBV28|TRBJ2-1|.|.
CASSLIGSSYNEQFF
TGTGCCAGCAGTTTAATAGGGAGCTCCTACAATGAGCAGTTCTTC
>TRBV25-1|TRBJ2-7|.|.
CASSDPLGVEYHEQYF
TGTGCCAGCAGTGACCCTTTGGGAGTGGAGTACCACGAGCAGTACTTC
>TRBV30|TRBJ1-5|.|.
CAWSVGGHGSNQPQHF
TGTGCCTGGAGTGTTGGGGGACACGGTAGCAATCAGCCCCAGCATTTT
>TRBV18|TRBJ2-3|.|.
CASSLTDTQYF
TGTGCCAGCTCACTAACAGATACGCAGTATTTT
>TRBV7-8|TRBJ1-1|.|.
CASRLGGRAEAFF
TGTGCCAGCAGGCTAGGGGGTAGGGCTGAAGCTTTCTTT
>TRBV2|TRBJ2-7|.|TRBD2
CASSLGLAGGRYEQYF
TGTGCCAGCAGCCTCGGGCTAGCGGGAGGTCGGTACGAGCAGTACTTC
>TRBV6-4|TRBJ2-2|.|.
CASSDSGQNTGELFF
TGTGCCAGCAGTGACTCGGGACAGAACACCGGGGAGCTGTTTTTT
>TRBV7-3|TRBJ2-3|.|TRBD2
CASSSLWTSGSKDTQYF
TGTGCCAGCAGCTCTTTATGGACTAGCGGGAGTAAAGATACGCAGTATTTT
>TRBV19|TRBJ1-1|.|TRBD1
CASSSTGGAEAFF
TGTGCCAGTAGTTCGACAGGGGGCGCGGAAGCTTTCTTT
>TRBV5-1|TRBJ2-5|.|TRBD1
CASSFSGQGAQYF
TGCGCCAGCAGCTTCTCTGGACAGGGAGCCCAGTACTTC
>TRBV11-2|TRBJ2-2|.|TRBD1
CASSTTPEGAFGELFF
TGTGCCAGCAGCACAACCCCCGAGGGGGCATTCGGGGAGCTGTTTTTT
>TRBV23-1|TRBJ1-3|.|.
CASSQSVMTGRPGNTIYF
TGCGCCAGCAGTCAATCGGTCATGACAGGTAGGCCTGGAAACACCATATATTTT
>TRBV4-2|TRBJ1-4|.|.
CASSQDNGNEKLFF
TGTGCCAGCAGCCAAGATAACGGGAATGAAAAACTGTTTTTT
>TRBV27|TRBJ2-2|.|.
CASRPAGAYGELFF
TGTGCCAGCAGACCTGCTGGGGCATACGGGGAGCTGTTTTTT
>TRBV28|TRBJ2-5|.|.
CASTSTGPWGETQYF
TGTGCCAGCACCTCGACAGGTCCTTGGGGGGAGACCCAGTACTTC
>TRBV19|TRBJ2-7|once|TRBD1
CASETAHGQGYEQYF
TGTGCCAGTGAAACAGCCCATGGACAGGGGTACGAGCAGTACTTC
>TRBV19|TRBJ1-1|.|TRBD1
CATRQGALPEAFF
TGTGCCACTAGACAGGGGGCTTTACCTGAAGCTTTCTTT
>TRBV19|TRBJ2-7|.|TRBD2
CASTTSGGYEQYF
TGTGCCAGCACGACTAGCGGGGGCTACGAGCAGTACTTC
>TRBV7-9|TRBJ1-2|.|.
CASSLDLGGLTNYGYTF
TGTGCCAGCAGCTTAGATCTCGGGGGACTGACTAACTATGGCTACACCTTC
>TRBV6-4|TRBJ2-3|.|TRBD2
CASSEELAAGTDTQYF
TGTGCCAGCAGTGAAGAGCTAGCGGCGGGAACAGATACGCAGTATTTT
>TRBV14|TRBJ1-2|.|.
CASSRGHNYGYTF
TGTGCCAGCAGCCGGGGACATAACTATGGCTACACCTTC
>TRBV6-5|TRBJ2-1|.|TRBD1
CASRSGTVYNEQFF
TGTGCCAGCAGATCCGGGACAGTCTACAATGAGCAGTTCTTC
>TRBV6-8|TRBJ2-2|.|TRBD2
CASSRDYLTGELFF
TGTGCCAGCAGTCGGGACTACCTAACCGGGGAGCTGTTTTTT
>TRBV27|TRBJ2-2|.|TRBD2
CASSLLVTSAYTGELFF
TGTGCCAGCAGTTTATTAGTCACTAGCGCTTACACTGGGGAGCTGTTTTTT
>TRBV7-6|TRBJ2-1|.|TRBD2
CASSSDTSGRSEQFF
TGTGCCAGCAGCTCAGATACTAGCGGGAGGAGTGAGCAGTTCTTC
>TRBV4-2|TRBJ2-1|.|TRBD2
CASSQDTGRAVNEQFF
TGTGCCAGCAGCCAAGATACCGGGAGGGCGGTCAATGAGCAGTTCTTC
>TRBV5-1|TRBJ2-7|.|TRBD1
CASSSKGQGALYEQYF
TGCGCCAGCAGCTCTAAGGGACAGGGGGCTCTCTACGAGCAGTACTTC
>TRBV6-5|TRBJ2-5|.|.
CASSSRTTQETQYF
TGTGCCAGCAGTTCCCGGACTACGCAAGAGACCCAGTACTTC
>TRBV27|TRBJ2-3|few|TRBD2
CASSSRTSGRRPDTQYF
TGTGCCAGCAGTTCTCGGACTAGCGGGAGGCGACCAGATACGCAGTATTTT